The 26 T cell receptor beta chains below were found in one sample sequenced in a study of shared clonotypes between healthy human individuals. Profiling relied on immunoSEQ multiplex PCR, and the TCRdb table lists in-frame clones only, not all of them. The sample lists about 2.3 million clones, more than 85% occurring once. Sequencing input: naive CD4+ T cells from PBMCs. Subset described: CD45RA+ positively selected. The receptor set was obtained from a man younger than 35 in good health. Some clones in this sample may be carry-over from other donors' samples.

A remark on this clone: This sample also contains other DNA sequences that code for the same CDR3. V is TRBV5-1 and J is TRBJ1-4, with unresolved D. The germline CDR1 and CDR2 sequences are SGHRS and YFSETQ. V lost 0 bases, J lost 3 bases, and 9 bases lay in between. CDR3 length: 15 residues. CDR3 sequence reads: CASSLAGTSNEKLFF. For the CDR3, the DNA is TGCGCCAGCAGCTTGGCGGGAACCTCTAATGAAAAACTGTTTTTT.

The chain recombines TRBV18 with TRBJ2-5; 14 nucleotides line up with TRBD2. With V trimmed by 3 bases and J by 4 bases, 10 bases remained unmatched. This CDR3 comprises 18 residues. Germline V gene data show CDR1 as KGHSH and CDR2 as LQKENI. The CDR3 sequence is CASSPSRLAGGGGETQYF. Here the CDR3 DNA reads TGTGCCAGCTCACCGTCAAGACTAGCGGGAGGGGGCGGAGAGACCCAGTACTTC.

This chain joins TRBV5-4 and TRBJ2-2; D remains unclear. Between the trimmed V and J ends, which lost 2 bases and 3 bases, there was a span of 8 bases. The CDR3 is made up of 14 amino acids. Germline V gene data show CDR1 as SGHNT and CDR2 as YYREEE (reference sequence). Written as DNA, the CDR3 is TGTGCCAGCAGCTTTTACCAAGACACCGGGGAGCTGTTTTTT. This encodes CASSFYQDTGELFF. Based on the CDR3 plus reference TRBV5-4 and TRBJ2-2, the full variable domain is ETGVTQSPTHLIKTRGQQVTLRCSSQSGHNTVSWYQQALGQGPQFIFQYYREEENGRGNFPPRFSGLQFPNYSSELNVNALELDDSALYLCASSFYQDTGELFFGEGSRLTVL.

This sequence joins TRBV25-1 and TRBJ1-4; 8 nucleotides line up with TRBD1. In germline, CDR1 is MGHDK, CDR2 SYGVNS. The CDR3 length is 15 residues. The V segment lost 4 bases and the J segment 4 bases; nucleotides outside the gene matches: 5. The CDR3 DNA reads TGTGCCAGCAGTGGGTTAGACAGGGGTAATGAAAAACTGTTTTTT. Protein sequence: CASSGLDRGNEKLFF.

V and J are TRBV27 and TRBJ2-2; TRBD2 agrees at 8 bases. The junction had 5 bases not matched to a gene; V was cut back by 1 base and J by 7 bases. This CDR3 comprises 15 residues. Germline assignment: CDR1 MNHEY and CDR2 SMNVEV (reference sequence). The CDR3 DNA reads TGTGCCAGCAGTTTATGGGGACTAGGAGTCGGGGAGCTGTTTTTT. Translating gives CASSLWGLGVGELFF.

The chain links TRBV5-1 to TRBJ2-3; no clear D gene. Germline-derived CDR1 and CDR2 are SGHRS and YFSETQ. There are 13 residues in the CDR3. V lost 0 bases and J lost 6, with 8 bases in between. The CDR3 nucleotides read TGCGCCAGCAGCTTGGCCCCGGTGGATACGCAGTATTTT. It is translated as CASSLAPVDTQYF.

The chain couples TRBV10-1 to TRBJ2-7; D gene unclear. Germline CDR1 reads WNHNN; CDR2 reads SYGVQD (reference sequence). Trimming took off 0 bases at V and 2 bases at J, with 8 bases between the two ends. CDR3 size: 14 residues. CDR3 sequence (DNA): TGCGCCAGCAGTGAGTCCCCGGCAACCTACGAGCAGTACTTC. The encoded protein is CASSESPATYEQYF.

The table lists this clone with a count of one. This rearrangement joins TRBV9 to TRBJ2-1, with D unresolved. Germline CDR1 and CDR2: SGDLS and YYNGEE. V lost 4 bases and J lost 2, with 19 bases in between. The CDR3 has 17 amino acids. CDR3 in amino acids: CASSPDPGESAYNEQFF. CDR3 bases: TGTGCCAGCAGCCCAGATCCGGGTGAGTCCGCCTACAATGAGCAGTTCTTC.

The V call is TRBV28, the J call TRBJ1-5; D unclear. Germline CDR1 MDHEN, CDR2 SYDVKM. The germline V and J ends were trimmed by 1 base and 1 base, with 8 bases remaining between them. The CDR3 is 15 amino acids. Written as DNA, the CDR3 is TGTGCCAGCAGTTTATTGAGTGCGAGCAATCAGCCCCAGCATTTT. Translated, it gives CASSLLSASNQPQHF.

This chain uses TRBV5-1 with TRBJ2-7, with D possibly being TRBD1 (6 bases). The CDR3 sequence is 14 residues long. Deletions cut 3 bases from V and 6 bases from J, with 16 bases between. CDR1 and CDR2 from the germline V gene are SGHRS and YFSETQ. CDR3 nucleotide sequence: TGCGCCAGCAGCTCCGGACAGTTTCCCCTCGAGCAGTACTTC. This gives the protein CASSSGQFPLEQYF.

V gene TRBV27 combines with J gene TRBJ1-4; TRBD1 matches at 12 bases. V gave up 4 bases and J gave up 3 bases; unmatched junction bases: 6. The germline gives CDR1 MNHEY, CDR2 SMNVEV (reference sequence). The CDR3 contains 17 residues. Written as DNA, the CDR3 is TGTGCCAGCAGTTCTCCGGGACAGGGGGCGTCTAATGAAAAACTGTTTTTT. It specifies CASSSPGQGASNEKLFF.

The rearrangement links TRBV30 to TRBJ1-2, with a weak D call TRBD1 (5 bases). V was clipped by 2 bases and J by 9 bases, with 16 bases between them. Germline lookup yields CDR1 GTSNPN and CDR2 SVGIG (reference sequence). The CDR3 extends over 13 amino acids. The CDR3 loop reads CAWSSNPQGSYTF. The DNA of the CDR3 is TGTGCCTGGAGTTCCAATCCTCAGGGAAGCTACACCTTC.

The genes are TRBV7-6 and TRBJ2-7, with no clear D. The V gene lost 4 bases and the J gene lost 3 bases, with 10 bases spanning the gap. The V gene's germline CDR1 is SGHVS and CDR2 FNYEAQ. This CDR3 region has 13 residues. The CDR3 here is CASSSLSSYEQYF. The CDR3 nucleotides are TGTGCCAGCAGCTCACTTAGCAGCTACGAGCAGTACTTC.

V is TRBV2 and J is TRBJ2-3; TRBD2 agrees at 11 bases. V shed 6 bases and J 2 bases; nucleotides not matched to a gene: 7. Per germline, CDR1 SNHLY and CDR2 FYNNEI. The CDR3 runs to 16 residues. The CDR3 DNA follows: TGTGCCAGCAGAGGGACTAGCGGAGGATTCACAGATACGCAGTATTTT. Its protein product is CASRGTSGGFTDTQYF. Full variable domain (missing parts from reference TRBV2 and TRBJ2-3): EPEVTQTPSHQVTQMGQEVILRCVPISNHLYFYWYRQILGQKVEFLVSFYNNEISEKSEIFDDQFSVERPDGSNFTLKIRSTKLEDSAMYFCASRGTSGGFTDTQYFGPGTRLTVL.

The J gene is TRBJ2-7, the V gene TRBV19; 10 bases align to TRBD1. Trimming removed 6 bases from V and 6 bases from J; junction bases left unmatched: 8. This CDR3 comprises 14 residues. Per the germline V gene, CDR1 is LNHDA and CDR2 is SQIVND (reference sequence). DNA of the CDR3: TGTGCCAGTAGCAGACAGGGGGCTTTGTTCGAGCAGTACTTC. Translation: CASSRQGALFEQYF.

The chain has TRBV11-3 and TRBJ2-2; the D gene is possibly TRBD2 (6 bases). Trimming shortened V by 3 bases and J by 6 bases, and 14 bases separated the two germline ends. The germline gives CDR1 SGHNT, CDR2 YENEEA. The CDR3 is 15 amino acids. As DNA, the CDR3 is TGTGCCAGCAGCTTCGTGGGAGGAAGGGCCGGGGAGCTGTTTTTT. This codes for CASSFVGGRAGELFF.

The chain carries TRBV30 and TRBJ1-2; D is uncertain. The CDR3 is 12 residues long. V was trimmed by 2 bases and J by 5 bases, leaving 9 bases between them. Germline CDR1 reads GTSNPN; CDR2 reads SVGIG (reference sequence). Written as DNA, the CDR3 is TGTGCCTGGAGTCCTTCGGGTTATGGCTACACCTTC. Its translation is CAWSPSGYGYTF.

The V and J genes are TRBV5-1 and TRBJ2-5; D is possibly TRBD2 (5 bases). The CDR3 loop spans 14 amino acids. Germline assignment: CDR1 SGHRS and CDR2 YFSETQ. The germline V and J ends were trimmed by 5 bases and 1 base, with 12 bases remaining between them. Written as DNA, the CDR3 is TGCGCCAGCAGGCGAGGGCAAACCCAAGAGACCCAGTACTTC. Translation gives CASRRGQTQETQYF.

This chain connects TRBV14 to TRBJ2-1; a weak D match, TRBD2 (6 bases). The CDR3 is made up of 12 amino acids. Germline CDR1 and CDR2: SGHDN and FVKESK. The ends were cut back, 4 bases at V and 9 bases at J, with 10 bases in the middle. CDR3 DNA sequence: TGTGCCAGCAGCCGACTAGACGGTGAGCAGTTCTTC. Translation: CASSRLDGEQFF.

J is TRBJ1-1 and V is TRBV6-5; D unresolved. The V end lost 6 bases, the J end lost 1 base, and 12 bases lay between the germline ends. Looked up from germline, CDR1 is MNHEY and CDR2 is SVGAGI. CDR3 length equals 14 residues. CDR3 nucleotide sequence: TGTGCCAGCAGCTACATGCAGGCGAACACTGAAGCTTTCTTT. Translated: CASSYMQANTEAFF.

This chain uses TRBV15 with TRBJ2-5, with TRBD2 matching over 8 bases. This CDR3 is built from 16 residues. V shed 1 base and J 4 bases; nucleotides not matched to a gene: 8. Germline lookup yields CDR1 LNHNV and CDR2 YYDKDF (reference sequence). CDR3 protein: CATSRAGGDPPETQYF. The CDR3 nucleotides read TGTGCCACCAGCAGAGCGGGAGGGGACCCCCCAGAGACCCAGTACTTC.

V usage is TRBV4-3 and J usage is TRBJ1-2, with 7 positions matching TRBD1. Germline CDR1 is LGHNA and CDR2 is YSLEER. With 4 bases clipped from V and 4 bases from J, the junction kept 6 bases outside the gene matches. The CDR3 spans 14 residues. CDR3 residues: CASSRRQGTYGYTF. The CDR3 DNA is TGCGCCAGCAGCCGTCGACAGGGTACCTATGGCTACACCTTC.

The chain links TRBV11-1 to TRBJ2-1, with a possible D match to TRBD2 (5 bases). Germline CDR1 SGHAT, CDR2 FQDESV (reference sequence). V lost 2 bases and J 0 bases, leaving 8 bases between the germline ends. The CDR3 has 15 residues. CDR3 residues: CASSLRLASYNEQFF. The CDR3 region has the DNA TGTGCCAGCAGCTTACGGCTAGCCTCCTACAATGAGCAGTTCTTC.

This clone came up once. The V call is TRBV6-1, the J call TRBJ2-2; D remains ambiguous. Germline lookup yields CDR1 MNHNS and CDR2 SASEGT. Trimming left V 3 bases short and J 6 bases short, with 14 bases between. There are 15 residues in the CDR3. CDR3 residues: CASSETTGAPGELFF. The CDR3 DNA is TGTGCCAGCAGTGAGACGACTGGTGCGCCCGGGGAGCTGTTTTTT.

The V gene is TRBV9, the J gene TRBJ1-3, with D unresolved. The V gene's germline CDR1 is SGDLS and CDR2 YYNGEE. The CDR3 length is 16 residues. Trimming pared 3 bases from V and 0 bases from J, leaving 13 bases between. The CDR3 loop is CASSGDEGSSGNTIYF. DNA for the CDR3: TGTGCCAGCAGCGGGGATGAGGGCAGCTCTGGAAACACCATATATTTT.

The gene calls are TRBV5-4 and TRBJ2-3; maybe TRBD2 (7 bases). Looked up from germline, CDR1 is SGHNT and CDR2 is YYREEE (reference sequence). The CDR3 extends over 13 amino acids. Trimming pared 6 bases from V and 3 bases from J, leaving 11 bases between. This chain's CDR3 is CASKGGGTDTQYF. The DNA for the CDR3 is TGTGCCAGCAAAGGGGGGGGAACAGATACGCAGTATTTT.